A selection of T cell receptor beta chains follows, all from one sample in a study of shared clonotypes between healthy human individuals. TCRdb keeps only in-frame clones here, not all; method: immunoSEQ multiplex PCR. Of 2 million to 2.5 million clones listed, about 92% were seen once; the top ten hold about 0.41%. What was sequenced was naive CD4+ T cells from PBMCs. These receptors were collected from a man between 18 and 35 years old in good health. Some clones in this sample may be carry-over from other donors' samples. The CDR3 runs from the conserved cysteine through the conserved F or W. The order of the fields is J gene, V gene, clone size, CDR3 protein. Clone size appears in some rows only: once, few, many, or a class for an expanded clone.

J: TRBJ1-5; V: TRBV6-1; size: .; CDR3: CASKYSNQPQHF
J: TRBJ2-3; V: TRBV5-1; size: .; CDR3: CASSLGLATDTQYF
J: TRBJ2-2; V: TRBV2; size: once; CDR3: CASSLGGVNTGELFF
J: TRBJ2-7; V: TRBV2; size: few; CDR3: CASSTIYEQYF
J: TRBJ2-5; V: TRBV7-2; size: few; CDR3: CASSLQLWAIETQYF
J: TRBJ2-5; V: TRBV5-1; size: once; CDR3: CASSFTRGGAFQETQYF
J: TRBJ2-3; V: TRBV29-1; size: .; CDR3: CSVRLVLTDTQYF
J: TRBJ2-7; V: TRBV18; size: .; CDR3: CASSQLSGTVHEQYF
J: TRBJ1-2; V: TRBV5-8; size: .; CDR3: CASQVKERASYTF
J: TRBJ1-3; V: TRBV14; size: .; CDR3: CASSQSSTGRGNTIYF
J: TRBJ2-2; V: TRBV7-2; size: .; CDR3: CASSSGLQNTGELFF
J: TRBJ2-7; V: TRBV28; size: .; CDR3: CASSSNRGGYYEQYF
J: TRBJ2-1; V: TRBV19; size: .; CDR3: CASSPRLTGAGGNEQFF
J: TRBJ1-1; V: TRBV28; size: once; CDR3: CASTRVTGSLNEAFF
J: TRBJ2-3; V: TRBV7-9; size: .; CDR3: CASSLSRTGILTDTQYF
J: TRBJ2-5; V: TRBV9; size: .; CDR3: CASSLGRGGRFQETQYF
J: TRBJ2-7; V: TRBV6-1; size: .; CDR3: CASSEGLATEQYF
J: TRBJ1-1; V: TRBV5-4; size: .; CDR3: CASSFGGSPDTEAFF
J: TRBJ2-3; V: TRBV28; size: once; CDR3: CASSWTGPDTQYF
J: TRBJ2-7; V: TRBV9; size: .; CDR3: CASSAQGAGVPNEQYF
J: TRBJ1-2; V: TRBV9; size: .; CDR3: CASSPRPGTGYGYTF
J: TRBJ2-1; V: TRBV9; size: .; CDR3: CASSVGPLEYNEQFF
J: TRBJ1-5; V: TRBV11-2; size: few; CDR3: CASSLDPQYQPQHF
J: TRBJ1-4; V: TRBV11-2; size: .; CDR3: CASSFNDPRNEKLFF
J: TRBJ2-2; V: TRBV7-3; size: once; CDR3: CASSLVQSGNTGELFF
J: TRBJ2-2; V: TRBV7-3; size: .; CDR3: CASSLGWTGNTGELFF
J: TRBJ2-3; V: TRBV28; size: once; CDR3: CASRLGLRDTQYF
J: TRBJ1-3; V: TRBV7-3; size: .; CDR3: CASSLHGGLGNTIYF
J: TRBJ2-7; V: TRBV19; size: .; CDR3: CASTGGGDHEQYF
J: TRBJ2-7; V: TRBV28; size: once; CDR3: CASSLPQGFEQYF
J: TRBJ2-5; V: TRBV5-1; size: once; CDR3: CASSPGTRGETQYF
J: TRBJ2-5; V: TRBV25-1; size: once; CDR3: CASSRRGEVQETQYF
J: TRBJ1-4; V: TRBV4-1; size: .; CDR3: CASSLQGVVDEKLFF
J: TRBJ1-4; V: TRBV6-5; size: .; CDR3: CASGVGSNEKLFF
J: TRBJ2-7; V: TRBV7-2; size: .; CDR3: CASRQGVIPPYEQYF
J: TRBJ1-3; V: TRBV18; size: .; CDR3: CASSPAQGAQSAIYF
J: TRBJ2-5; V: TRBV29-1; size: .; CDR3: CSAKGWPQETQYF
J: TRBJ1-2; V: TRBV28; size: .; CDR3: CASMNHAEGWYYGYTF
J: TRBJ1-4; V: TRBV20-1; size: .; CDR3: CSAGLGQVLFF
J: TRBJ2-7; V: TRBV18; size: .; CDR3: CASSPGVWTLGEQYF
J: TRBJ1-2; V: TRBV11-3; size: .; CDR3: CASSLGGGYGYTF
J: TRBJ1-3; V: TRBV28; size: once; CDR3: CASSSGSLENTIYF
J: TRBJ1-3; V: TRBV6-1; size: few; CDR3: CASSERRGVGTSGF
J: TRBJ2-7; V: TRBV29-1; size: .; CDR3: CSVESDSSYEQYF
J: TRBJ2-6; V: TRBV6-5; size: .; CDR3: CATNQPGANVLTF
J: TRBJ1-4; V: TRBV30; size: .; CDR3: CAWSNQVGLNEKLFF
J: TRBJ2-4; V: TRBV2; size: .; CDR3: CASSPGLLAKNIQYF
J: TRBJ1-2; V: TRBV19; size: .; CDR3: CASTTHRGGSPNYGYTF
J: TRBJ2-5; V: TRBV7-6; size: once; CDR3: CASSSRPGTRGETQYF
J: TRBJ2-2; V: TRBV5-6; size: .; CDR3: CASSPSGRAIRTGELFF
J: TRBJ2-7; V: TRBV28; size: .; CDR3: CAAGHDRGYEQYF
J: TRBJ2-1; V: TRBV4-2; size: .; CDR3: CASSQDLATGRLAARDNEQFF
J: TRBJ2-7; V: TRBV6-5; size: .; CDR3: CASSYGTRANYEQYF
J: TRBJ2-7; V: TRBV29-1; size: .; CDR3: CSATTLAGGTYEQYF
J: TRBJ1-1; V: TRBV4-3; size: .; CDR3: CASSLRQNTEAFF
J: TRBJ2-2; V: TRBV19; size: .; CDR3: CASSPQQTGELFF
J: TRBJ1-1; V: TRBV27; size: .; CDR3: CASSRPPNTEAFF